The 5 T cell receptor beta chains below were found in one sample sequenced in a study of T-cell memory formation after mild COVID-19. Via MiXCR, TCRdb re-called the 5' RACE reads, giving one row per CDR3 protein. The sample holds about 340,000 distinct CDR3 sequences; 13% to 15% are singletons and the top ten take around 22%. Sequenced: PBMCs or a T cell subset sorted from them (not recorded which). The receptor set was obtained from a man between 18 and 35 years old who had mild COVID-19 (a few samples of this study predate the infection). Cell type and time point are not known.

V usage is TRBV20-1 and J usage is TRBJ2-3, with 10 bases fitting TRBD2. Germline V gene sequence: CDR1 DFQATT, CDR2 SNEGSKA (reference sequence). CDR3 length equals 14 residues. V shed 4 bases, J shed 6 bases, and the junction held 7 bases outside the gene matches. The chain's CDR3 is CSAKLAGASDTQYF. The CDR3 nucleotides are TGCAGTGCTAAGCTAGCGGGGGCGTCGGATACGCAGTATTTT.

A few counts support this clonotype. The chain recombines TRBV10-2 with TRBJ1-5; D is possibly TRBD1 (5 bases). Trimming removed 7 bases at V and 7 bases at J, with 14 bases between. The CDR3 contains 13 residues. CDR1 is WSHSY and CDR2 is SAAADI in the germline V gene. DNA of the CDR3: TGCGCCAGCACCGAAACAGGCGGGCAGCCCCAGCATTTT. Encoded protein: CASTETGGQPQHF.

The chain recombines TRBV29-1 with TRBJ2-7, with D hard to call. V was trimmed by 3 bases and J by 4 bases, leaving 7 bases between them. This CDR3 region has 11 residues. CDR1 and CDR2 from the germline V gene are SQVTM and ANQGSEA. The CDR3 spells CSVDRSYEQYV. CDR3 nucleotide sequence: TGCAGCGTTGACAGGTCATACGAGCAGTACGTC.

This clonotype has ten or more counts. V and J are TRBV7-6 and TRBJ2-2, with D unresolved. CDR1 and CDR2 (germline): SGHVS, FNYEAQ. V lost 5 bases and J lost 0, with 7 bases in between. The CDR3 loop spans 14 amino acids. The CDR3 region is CASSDGSNTGELFF. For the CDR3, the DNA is TGTGCCAGCAGCGACGGGTCGAACACCGGGGAGCTGTTTTTT. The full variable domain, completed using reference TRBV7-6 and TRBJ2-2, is GAGVSQSPRYKVTKRGQDVALRCDPISGHVSLYWYRQALGQGPEFLTYFNYEAQQDKSGLPNDRFSAERPEGSISTLTIQRTEQRDSAMYRCASSDGSNTGELFFGEGSRLTVL.

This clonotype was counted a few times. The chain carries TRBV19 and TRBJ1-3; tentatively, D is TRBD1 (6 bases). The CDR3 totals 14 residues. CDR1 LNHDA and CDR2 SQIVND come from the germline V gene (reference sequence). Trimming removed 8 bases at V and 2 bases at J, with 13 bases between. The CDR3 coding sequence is TGTGCCAGTTTTGCAGGGGCTGCTGGAAACACCATATATTTT. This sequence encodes CASFAGAAGNTIYF.